This T cell receptor (beta chain) was profiled in a study of CD8+ T cells in alopecia areata. Whole-study context: Each day, treated patients took oral tofacitinib twice, at 5 to 10 mg per dose.

cDNA reverse transcribed from extracted RNA served as the sequencing template. Method: immunoSEQ multiplex PCR; TCRdb's copy keeps in-frame clones and lacks some. The sample consists of 150,000 to 200,000 clones, 60% of them appearing once. There are a few counts of this clone. Antigen unknown. Trimming stripped 2 bases from V and 6 bases from J, with 13 bases between. The CDR3 is made up of 14 amino acids. CDR1 and CDR2 (germline): SGHAT, FQNNGV. Treatment in this sample: oral pan-JAK inhibitor, 5-10 mg twice daily. Samples from alopecia areata patients were lesional scalp punch biopsies and peripheral blood. Study findings and constraints: The study found higher clonality in lesional than normal scalp, especially in alopecia totalis/universalis.

The source is a human donor with alopecia areata. V usage is TRBV11-2 and J usage is TRBJ1-2, with D perhaps TRBD1 (5 bases). The sample in question was CD4+ T cells sorted from blood, obtained at week 24, from a patient treated with tofacitinib. The CDR3 sequence: CASSLSGTRDGYTF. Written as DNA, the CDR3 is TGTGCCAGCAGCTTATCCGGGACTAGAGATGGCTACACCTTC.